A selection of T cell receptor beta chains follows, all from one sample in a study of blood T cell repertoires in COVID-19. The data were produced by immunoSEQ multiplex PCR, yet TCRdb's version contains in-frame clones alone and is incomplete. The sample carries more than 200,000 clones, roughly 80% recorded once. Sequenced input: peripheral blood. Every receptor here comes from a woman of 80 years or more with acute or convalescent COVID-19. Both conserved end residues are part of each CDR3.

CDR3aa: CASSNTGQSNYGYTF
v_gene: TRBV7-8
len: 15

CDR3aa: CASSEGQDNSPLHF
v_gene: TRBV6-6
len: 14

CDR3aa: CAISGDRAYEQYF
v_gene: TRBV10-3
len: 13

CDR3aa: CASRTRDRGGNMNTEAFF
v_gene: TRBV19
len: 18

CDR3aa: CASSQGTSGRGEQYF
v_gene: TRBV4-1
len: 15

CDR3aa: CASSEEWTGNTIYF
v_gene: TRBV2
len: 14

CDR3aa: CASSLADRDSGYTF
v_gene: TRBV3-1/TRBV3-2
len: 14

CDR3aa: CASSLFPGVGTEAFF
v_gene: TRBV7-8
len: 15

CDR3aa: CASSPWGQGLSNQPQHF
v_gene: TRBV7-8
len: 17

CDR3aa: CASSLEIGYSGGETDTQYF
v_gene: TRBV5-8
len: 19

CDR3aa: CASSQRDSQETQYF
v_gene: TRBV5-4
len: 14

CDR3aa: CASSSTGDTEAFF
v_gene: TRBV19
len: 13

CDR3aa: CAWNVGTGQNSPLHF
v_gene: TRBV30
len: 15

CDR3aa: CASIGFRGDEKLFF
v_gene: TRBV6-5
len: 14

CDR3aa: CASRTAGNTIYF
v_gene: TRBV12-3/TRBV12-4
len: 12

CDR3aa: CASSIGQVWWAGANVLTF
v_gene: TRBV19
len: 18

CDR3aa: CASSPGTPYGYTF
v_gene: TRBV27
len: 13

CDR3aa: CASSLASGATDTQYF
v_gene: TRBV7-7
len: 15

CDR3aa: CASSQNRGTTGELFF
v_gene: TRBV4-1
len: 15

CDR3aa: CASSFKSTAPGPQHF
v_gene: TRBV7-8
len: 15

CDR3aa: CSAGGNSNQPQHF
v_gene: TRBV29-1
len: 13

CDR3aa: CASRDRETYEQYF
v_gene: TRBV25-1
len: 13

CDR3aa: CASSLVSGQGPYSGNTIYF
v_gene: TRBV7-2
len: 19

CDR3aa: CASSFGQGPLRLFF
v_gene: TRBV7-9
len: 14

CDR3aa: CASSSQGARILF
v_gene: TRBV12-3/TRBV12-4
len: 12

CDR3aa: CASSERRLGSYEQYF
v_gene: TRBV6-1
len: 15

CDR3aa: CASTSGYTEAFF
v_gene: TRBV6-5
len: 12

CDR3aa: CASSSDRGSLFF
v_gene: TRBV6-6
len: 12

CDR3aa: CASSQDGAHHGYTF
v_gene: TRBV3-1/TRBV3-2
len: 14

CDR3aa: CASSELFSTDTQYF
v_gene: TRBV25-1
len: 14

CDR3aa: CSASYVGRGGNTIYF
v_gene: TRBV20-1
len: 15

CDR3aa: CASSLAGGAGSGELFF
v_gene: TRBV13
len: 16

CDR3aa: CASSPTSGTYEQYF
v_gene: TRBV5-1
len: 14

CDR3aa: CASSPRGSLNPAQTQYF
v_gene: TRBV11-2
len: 17

CDR3aa: CASSLIYPNTEAFF
v_gene: TRBV11-2
len: 14

CDR3aa: CASSPHGPGTGFGETQYF
v_gene: TRBV28
len: 18

CDR3aa: CASRLAEGRTDTQYF
v_gene: TRBV19
len: 15

CDR3aa: CASRPDRGNEQFF
v_gene: TRBV2
len: 13

CDR3aa: CASSRAPTEYTGNTIYF
v_gene: TRBV5-1
len: 17

CDR3aa: CASSESRLAGGGEQYF
v_gene: TRBV10-1
len: 16

CDR3aa: CASSGTLGSYEQYF
v_gene: TRBV7-9
len: 14

CDR3aa: CASSLSTGGPYEQYF
v_gene: TRBV27
len: 15

CDR3aa: CASSVAGGRPDTQYF
v_gene: TRBV9
len: 15

CDR3aa: CASSALPGISFEQYF
v_gene: TRBV9
len: 15

CDR3aa: CASSYQGTGGELFF
v_gene: TRBV5-4
len: 14

CDR3aa: CAWSGIRTQIQETQYF
v_gene: TRBV30
len: 16

CDR3aa: CASSLGGWTDHEQYF
v_gene: TRBV11-2
len: 15

CDR3aa: CATSRDSRGYNEQFF
v_gene: TRBV15
len: 15

CDR3aa: CASSPDWFSEAFF
v_gene: TRBV6-5
len: 13

CDR3aa: CASIREGLGEQFF
v_gene: TRBV12-3/TRBV12-4
len: 13